The subject of this entry is one T cell receptor (beta chain). This clone was counted only a few times. The specificity of this receptor is unknown. Per-base quality was not reported, and no clone a single base away is much larger than it. Each donor gave one peripheral blood draw, approximately 110 mL on average, collected into heparinised tubes. Using a panel that included CD45RO, CCR7, CD25, CD127, CD95 and CD27, naive, central memory, regulatory and stem cell-like memory CD4+ T cells were sorted on a BD FACSAria II. Every sorted population had a purity above 95%. PBMCs were isolated right away by Lymphoprep density gradient centrifugation and were stained directly, without culture. So that batch effects would be minimized, each experiment stained and sorted samples in pairs, pairing one healthy donor with one patient. The data were taken from a study of beta chain features in type 1 diabetes (dated by TCRdb to the late 2010s). Regarding the research as a whole: Mean age, gender distribution, total cell number and subset yield did not differ between patients and healthy donors. A total of just under 110,000,000 sorted cells were examined across all samples, and RNA yield correlated strongly with the number of cells per subset. The study compared the TCRB repertoires of sorted circulating CD4+ T cell subsets in recently diagnosed type 1 diabetes patients with those in matched healthy donors. Naive and central memory subsets were obtained from all 30 or so donors, but regulatory and stem cell-like memory subsets were isolated from only 8 patients and 8 healthy donors. Here is what the overall study found, with its caveats: Because cDNA was sequenced instead of genomic DNA, activated cells with high expression could be over-represented, although the groups did not differ in activation or CD3 levels. A moderate but significant shortening of TCRB CDR3 length was observed in type 1 diabetes patients in all four CD4+ subsets. PCR may preferentially amplify shorter templates, but because patient and control samples were amplified and corrected together, any resulting skew would affect both groups equally. Because small numbers of individuals were included in the HLA sub-analyses, any influence of HLA type on TCRB rearrangement was left unresolved. Naive, central memory and regulatory TCRB repertoires appeared to be more similar among patients than among healthy donors. Patients with type 1 diabetes made fewer insertions and deleted more nucleotides at VDJ recombination sites, implying thymic rearrangement abnormalities.

There are 13 amino acids in the CDR3, from cysteine to phenylalanine inclusive. The CDR3 DNA has 39 bases and is translated from base 1. The germline V gene supplies CDR1 LGHNA and CDR2 YSLEER. The V end loses 1 base and the J end loses 8 bases, and a stretch of 8 bases separates them. All of the isolated RNA was reverse transcribed with the High Capacity cDNA Reverse Transcription Kit, so expressed TCRB transcripts were sequenced. Deep immunoSEQ sequencing was performed on naive, central memory and regulatory T cell samples, with an average of around 3.4 million total reads per sample. After sorted cells were lysed in RLT buffer, RNA was extracted with DNase-treated RNeasy Micro or Mini kits, with the choice depending on cell number. Each cell subset was processed separately to prevent cross-contamination, with patient and healthy donor samples processed together. Using the immunoSEQ multiplex PCR, TCRB sequences were amplified from cDNA into 87-bp fragments spanning the CDR3 region. Amplicons were sequenced on the Illumina HiSeq platform. In the paper's pipeline: PCR bias was corrected computationally using synthetic template baselines, and reads within Hamming distance 2 were collapsed, with unmergeable singletons discarded. Reads were aligned against IMGT to assign V, D and J genes, CDR3 length and insertions or deletions at six rearrangement sites. Within each subset, clonotype counts were normalized to the number of sorted cells before true diversity and Gini coefficients were calculated with the tcR R package. Repertoire sharing was quantified using the overlap coefficient calculated on TCRB nucleotide sequences. Out-of-frame TCRB sequences from naive cells were analyzed as a proxy for the pre-selection repertoire. TCRdb limited this immuneACCESS table to in-frame rearrangements with V and J called. A share of clones is missing; checked studies link under half to unresolved V genes, and the rest is unexplained. V, J and clone size were drawn from that table, and D and trimming were deduced from the DNA. The sample includes about 350,000 clones, with about 20% observed a single time. Approximately 0.041% of the sample is taken by the ten largest.

The clonotype originates from a woman between 18 and 29 years old in good health. The chain is made from TRBV4-3 and TRBJ1-4; no D segment can be confidently identified. The source material was naive CD4+ T cells from blood. What the cell subset or site label conveys for this sample: true naive CD4+ T cells. The bases are TGCGCCAGCAGCCAAGGCGGTGGGGAAAAACTGTTTTTT. Its protein product is CASSQGGGEKLFF.